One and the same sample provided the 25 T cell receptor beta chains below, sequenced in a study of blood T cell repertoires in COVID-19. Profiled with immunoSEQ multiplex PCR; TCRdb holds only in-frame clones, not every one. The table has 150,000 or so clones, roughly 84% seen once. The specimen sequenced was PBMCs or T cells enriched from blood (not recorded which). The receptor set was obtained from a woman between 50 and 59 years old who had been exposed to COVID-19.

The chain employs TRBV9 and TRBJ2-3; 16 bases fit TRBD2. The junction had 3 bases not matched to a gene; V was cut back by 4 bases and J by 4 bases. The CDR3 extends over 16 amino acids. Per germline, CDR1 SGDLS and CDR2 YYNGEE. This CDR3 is CASSKGLAGGPDTQYF. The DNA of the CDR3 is TGTGCCAGCAGCAAGGGACTAGCGGGAGGGCCAGATACGCAGTATTTT.

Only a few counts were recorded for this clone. The CDR3: CASSWSAGGPYNEQFF. The CDR3 nucleotides are TGTGCCAGCAGCTGGTCTGCGGGGGGGCCATACAATGAGCAGTTCTTC. The chain joins TRBV6-6 to TRBJ2-1, with TRBD2 matching 9 bases. The J segment lost 4 bases and the V segment lost 6 bases, leaving 10 bases of the junction unmatched. CDR1 is MNHNY and CDR2 is SVGAGI in the germline V gene (reference sequence). The CDR3 extends over 16 amino acids.

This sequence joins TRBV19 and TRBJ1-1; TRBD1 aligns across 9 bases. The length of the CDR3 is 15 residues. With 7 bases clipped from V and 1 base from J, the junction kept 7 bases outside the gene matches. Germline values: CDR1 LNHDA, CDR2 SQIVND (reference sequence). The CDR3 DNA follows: TGTGCCAGTACCTTTACGGACAGGGGGAACACTGAAGCTTTCTTT. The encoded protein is CASTFTDRGNTEAFF.

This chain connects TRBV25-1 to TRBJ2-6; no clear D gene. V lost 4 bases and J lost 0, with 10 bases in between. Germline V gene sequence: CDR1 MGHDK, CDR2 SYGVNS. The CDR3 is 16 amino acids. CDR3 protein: CASSGKRLSGANVLTF. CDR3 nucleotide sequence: TGTGCCAGCAGTGGAAAGAGGCTCTCTGGGGCCAACGTCCTGACTTTC.

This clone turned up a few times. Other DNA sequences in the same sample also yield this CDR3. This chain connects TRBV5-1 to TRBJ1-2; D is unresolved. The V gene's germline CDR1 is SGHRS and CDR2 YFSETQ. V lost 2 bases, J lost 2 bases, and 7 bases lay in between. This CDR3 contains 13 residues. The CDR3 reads CASSFGGNYGYTF. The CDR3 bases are TGCGCCAGCAGCTTCGGCGGAAACTATGGCTACACCTTC.

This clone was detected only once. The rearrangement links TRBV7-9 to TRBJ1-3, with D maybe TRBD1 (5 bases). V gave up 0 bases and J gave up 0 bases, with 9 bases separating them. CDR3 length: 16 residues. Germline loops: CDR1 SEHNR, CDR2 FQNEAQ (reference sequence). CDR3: CASSLAGGSSGNTIYF. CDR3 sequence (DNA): TGTGCCAGCAGCTTAGCGGGGGGGTCCTCTGGAAACACCATATATTTT. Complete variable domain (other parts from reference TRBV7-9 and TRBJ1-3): DTGVSQNPRHKITKRGQNVTFRCDPISEHNRLYWYRQTLGQGPEFLTYFQNEAQLEKSRLLSDRFSAERPKGSFSTLEIQRTEQGDSAMYLCASSLAGGSSGNTIYFGEGSWLTVV.

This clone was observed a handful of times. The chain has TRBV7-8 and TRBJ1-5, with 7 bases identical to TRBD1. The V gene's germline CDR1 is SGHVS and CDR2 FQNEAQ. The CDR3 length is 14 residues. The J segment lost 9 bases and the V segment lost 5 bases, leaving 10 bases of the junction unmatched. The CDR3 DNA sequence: TGTGCCAGCAGCCAGGACAGGACAGGTTGGCCCCAGCATTTT. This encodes CASSQDRTGWPQHF.

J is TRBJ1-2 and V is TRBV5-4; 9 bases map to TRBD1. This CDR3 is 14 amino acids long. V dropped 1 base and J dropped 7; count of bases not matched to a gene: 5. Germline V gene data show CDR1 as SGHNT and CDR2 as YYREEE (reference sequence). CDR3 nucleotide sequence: TGTGCCAGCAGCTTGCTACAGGGGGCGAGTGGCTACACCTTC. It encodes CASSLLQGASGYTF.

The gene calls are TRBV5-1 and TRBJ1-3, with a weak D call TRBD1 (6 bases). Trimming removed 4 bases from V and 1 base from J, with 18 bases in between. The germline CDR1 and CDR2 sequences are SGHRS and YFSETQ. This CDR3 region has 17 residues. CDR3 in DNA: TGCGCCAGCAGCCTAGTTACAGGGAGACGTTCTGGAAACACCATATATTTT. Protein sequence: CASSLVTGRRSGNTIYF.

The CDR3 protein is CASSLHQNSYGYTF. The CDR3 DNA reads TGTGCCAGTAGTTTGCATCAGAATTCCTATGGCTACACCTTC. The chain couples TRBV19 to TRBJ1-2; D is unclear. CDR1 is LNHDA and CDR2 is SQIVND in the germline V gene (reference sequence). CDR3 length equals 14 residues. The V end was cut by 5 bases, the J end by 4 bases, with 14 bases between.

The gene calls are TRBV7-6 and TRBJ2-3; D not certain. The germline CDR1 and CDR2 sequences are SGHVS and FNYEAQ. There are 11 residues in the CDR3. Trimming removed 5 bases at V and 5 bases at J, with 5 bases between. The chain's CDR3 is CASSTRDTQYF. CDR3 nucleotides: TGTGCCAGCAGCACGAGAGATACGCAGTATTTT.

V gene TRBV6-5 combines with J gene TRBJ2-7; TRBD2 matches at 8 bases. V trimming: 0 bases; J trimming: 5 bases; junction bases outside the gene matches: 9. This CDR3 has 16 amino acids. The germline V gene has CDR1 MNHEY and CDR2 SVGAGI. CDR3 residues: CASSYSVGTGGNEQYF. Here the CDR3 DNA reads TGTGCCAGCAGTTACTCGGTTGGAACGGGGGGGAACGAGCAGTACTTC.

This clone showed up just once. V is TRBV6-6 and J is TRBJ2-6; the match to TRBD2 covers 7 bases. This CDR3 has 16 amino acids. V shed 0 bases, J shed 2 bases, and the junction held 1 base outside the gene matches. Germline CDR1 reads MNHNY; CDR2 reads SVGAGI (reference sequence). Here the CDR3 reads CASSYSGGAGANVLTF. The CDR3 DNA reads TGTGCCAGCAGTTACTCGGGGGGGGCTGGGGCCAACGTCCTGACTTTC.

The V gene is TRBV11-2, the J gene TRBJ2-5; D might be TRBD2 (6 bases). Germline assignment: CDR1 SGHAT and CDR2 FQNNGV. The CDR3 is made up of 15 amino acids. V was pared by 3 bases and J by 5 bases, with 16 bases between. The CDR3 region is CASSFIRTGGETQYF. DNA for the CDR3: TGTGCCAGCAGCTTTATCCGGACTGGGGGGGAGACCCAGTACTTC.

The CDR3 coding sequence is TGTGCCAGCAGTGACGGACAGGGGAAGTGGGAGCAGTACTTC. This sequence encodes CASSDGQGKWEQYF. The V gene is TRBV6-1, the J gene TRBJ2-7, with 9 nucleotides matching TRBD1. The V gene end was trimmed by 3 bases and the J gene end by 7 bases; junction bases not matched to a gene: 7. The germline V gene has CDR1 MNHNS and CDR2 SASEGT. The CDR3 loop spans 14 amino acids.

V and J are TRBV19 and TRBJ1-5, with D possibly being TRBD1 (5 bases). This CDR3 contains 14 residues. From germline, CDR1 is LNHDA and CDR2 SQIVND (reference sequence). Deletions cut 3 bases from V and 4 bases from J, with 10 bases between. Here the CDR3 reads CASSIGQGNQPQHF. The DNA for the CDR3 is TGTGCCAGTAGTATTGGGCAGGGTAATCAGCCCCAGCATTTT. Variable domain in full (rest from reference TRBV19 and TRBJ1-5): DGGITQSPKYLFRKEGQNVTLSCEQNLNHDAMYWYRQDPGQGLRLIYYSQIVNDFQKGDIAEGYSVSREKKESFPLTVTSAQKNPTAFYLCASSIGQGNQPQHFGDGTRLSIL.

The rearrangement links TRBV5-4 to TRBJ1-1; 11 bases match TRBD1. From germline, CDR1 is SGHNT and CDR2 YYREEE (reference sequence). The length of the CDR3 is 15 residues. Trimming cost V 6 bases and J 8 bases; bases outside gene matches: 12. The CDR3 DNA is TGTGCCAGCACCCAAGTATCGGACAGGGGGCTCGAAGCTTTCTTT. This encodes CASTQVSDRGLEAFF.

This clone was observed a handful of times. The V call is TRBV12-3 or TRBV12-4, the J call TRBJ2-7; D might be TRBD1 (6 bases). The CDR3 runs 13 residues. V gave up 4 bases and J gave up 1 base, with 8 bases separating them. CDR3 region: CASSYRDSYEQYF. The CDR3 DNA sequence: TGTGCCAGCAGTTACAGGGATTCCTACGAGCAGTACTTC.

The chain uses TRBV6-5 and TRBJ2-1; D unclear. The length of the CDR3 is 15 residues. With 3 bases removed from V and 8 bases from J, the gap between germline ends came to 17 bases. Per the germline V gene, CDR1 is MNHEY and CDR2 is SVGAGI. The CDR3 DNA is TGTGCCAGCAGTTATTCCACTCCCTCTTACGATGAGCAGTTCTTC. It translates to CASSYSTPSYDEQFF.

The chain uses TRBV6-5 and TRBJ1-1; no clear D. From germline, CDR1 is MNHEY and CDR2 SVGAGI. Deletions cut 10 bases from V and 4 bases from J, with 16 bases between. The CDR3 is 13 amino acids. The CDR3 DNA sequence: TGTGCCACAGGAGACGGGGTGGGCACTGAAGCTTTCTTT. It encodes CATGDGVGTEAFF.

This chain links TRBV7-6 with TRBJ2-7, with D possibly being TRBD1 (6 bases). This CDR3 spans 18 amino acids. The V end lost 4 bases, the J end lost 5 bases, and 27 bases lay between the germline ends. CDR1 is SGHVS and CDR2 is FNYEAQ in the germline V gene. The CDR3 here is CASSSGVSVGFVIHEQYF. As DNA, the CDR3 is TGTGCCAGCAGCTCAGGGGTGAGCGTGGGGTTCGTCATCCACGAGCAGTACTTC.

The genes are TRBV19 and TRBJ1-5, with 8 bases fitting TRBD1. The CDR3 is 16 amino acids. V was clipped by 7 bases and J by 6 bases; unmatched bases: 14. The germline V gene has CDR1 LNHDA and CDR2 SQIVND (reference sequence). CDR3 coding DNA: TGTGCCAGTAACCCCAAGGTGGGCAGGGGGCCTCAGCCCCAGCATTTT. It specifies CASNPKVGRGPQPQHF.

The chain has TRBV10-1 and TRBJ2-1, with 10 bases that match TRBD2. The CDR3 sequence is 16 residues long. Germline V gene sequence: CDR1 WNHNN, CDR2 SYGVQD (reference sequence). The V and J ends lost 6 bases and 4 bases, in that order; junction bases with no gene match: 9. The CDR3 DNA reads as TGCGCCAGCAGCCCCCAACTAGCGGGGAGTTACAATGAGCAGTTCTTC. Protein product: CASSPQLAGSYNEQFF.

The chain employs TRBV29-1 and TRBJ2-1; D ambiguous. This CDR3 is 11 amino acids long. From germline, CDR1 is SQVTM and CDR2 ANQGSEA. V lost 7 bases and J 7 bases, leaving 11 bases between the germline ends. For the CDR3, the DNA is TGCAGCGCCCGCATCCGGAATGAGCAGTTCTTC. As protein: CSARIRNEQFF.

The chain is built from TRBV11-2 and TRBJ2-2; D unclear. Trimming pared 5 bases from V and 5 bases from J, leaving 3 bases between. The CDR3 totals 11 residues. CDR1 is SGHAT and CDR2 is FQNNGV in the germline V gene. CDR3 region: CASSATGELFF. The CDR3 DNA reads TGTGCCAGCAGCGCGACCGGGGAGCTGTTTTTT.